Below are 8 T cell receptor beta chains sequenced from a single sample in a study of monozygotic twins with inflammatory bowel disease. No DNA is given; TCRdb re-called the 5' RACE reads and lists each CDR3 protein once. The sample has over 200,000 distinct CDR3 sequences; the top ten hold about 8%. The sequenced material came from blood. The receptor set was obtained from a human donor with ulcerative colitis or Crohn's disease, or a healthy co-twin of an affected twin (not recorded which).

The rearrangement uses TRBV7-3 and TRBJ1-4. Germline CDR1 reads SGHTA; CDR2 reads FQGTGA. The CDR3 extends over 15 amino acids. This CDR3 reads CASSLSGTRGEKLFF.

J is TRBJ2-7 and V is TRBV4-3. The CDR3 totals 15 residues. Germline CDR1 reads LGHNA; CDR2 reads YSLEER. The CDR3 loop reads CASSQALLGSYEQYF.

The gene calls are TRBV7-2 and TRBJ2-1; TCRdb returns TRBD1, unconfirmable since there is no DNA. This CDR3 is 15 amino acids long. Per germline, CDR1 SGHTA and CDR2 FQGNSA. This CDR3 reads CASSRDLELYNEQFF.

The chain joins TRBV7-2 to TRBJ1-2. Per germline, CDR1 SGHTA and CDR2 FQGNSA. This CDR3 comprises 13 residues. The CDR3 loop reads CASSSQPNYGYTF.

CDR3 sequence: CASSQDRLNNEQFF. The chain employs TRBV12-3 or TRBV12-4 and TRBJ2-1; the D gene TCRdb calls, TRBD1, cannot be checked with no DNA. The CDR3 is 14 amino acids.

The chain joins TRBV24-1 to TRBJ1-2; TCRdb reports TRBD1, a call that lacks DNA to check it against. The CDR3 covers 16 residues. The germline gives CDR1 KGHDR, CDR2 SFDVKD. The CDR3 loop is CATSGMTDSGRYGYTF.

The chain has TRBV7-2 and TRBJ1-2. The germline CDR1 and CDR2 sequences are SGHTA and FQGNSA. The CDR3 is made up of 14 amino acids. The CDR3 loop is CASSLDQGGYGYTF.

The rearrangement links TRBV19 to TRBJ2-7; TCRdb gives TRBD1 as the D gene, but with no DNA this cannot be confirmed. Looked up from germline, CDR1 is LNHDA and CDR2 is SQIVND (reference sequence). The length of the CDR3 is 15 residues. CDR3 sequence: CASSPSGTGDYEQYF.